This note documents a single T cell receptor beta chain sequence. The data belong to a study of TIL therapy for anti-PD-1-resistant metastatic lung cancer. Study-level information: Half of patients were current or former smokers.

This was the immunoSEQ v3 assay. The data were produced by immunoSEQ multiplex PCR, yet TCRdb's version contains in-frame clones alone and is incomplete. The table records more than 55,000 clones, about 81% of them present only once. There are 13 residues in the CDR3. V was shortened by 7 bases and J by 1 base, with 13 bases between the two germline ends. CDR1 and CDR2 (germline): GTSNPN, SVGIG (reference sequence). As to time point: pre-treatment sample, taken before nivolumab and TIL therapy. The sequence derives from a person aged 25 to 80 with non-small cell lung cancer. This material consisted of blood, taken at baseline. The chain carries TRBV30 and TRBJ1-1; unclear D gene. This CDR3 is CAYLALRNTEAFF. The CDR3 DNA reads TGTGCCTACCTGGCACTTCGGAACACTGAAGCTTTCTTT.